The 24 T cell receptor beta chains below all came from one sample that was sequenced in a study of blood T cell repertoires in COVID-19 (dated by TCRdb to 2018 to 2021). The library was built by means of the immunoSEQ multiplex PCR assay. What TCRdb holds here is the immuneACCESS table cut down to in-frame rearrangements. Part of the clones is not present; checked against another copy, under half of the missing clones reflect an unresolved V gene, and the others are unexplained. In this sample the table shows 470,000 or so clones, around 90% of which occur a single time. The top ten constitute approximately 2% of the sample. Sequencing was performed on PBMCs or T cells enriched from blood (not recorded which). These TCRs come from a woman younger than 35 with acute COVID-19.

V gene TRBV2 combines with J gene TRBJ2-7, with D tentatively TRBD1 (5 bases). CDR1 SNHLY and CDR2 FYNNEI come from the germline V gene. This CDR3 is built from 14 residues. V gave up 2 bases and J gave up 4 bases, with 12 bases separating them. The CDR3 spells CASSEQGDGYEQYF. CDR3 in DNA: TGTGCCAGCAGTGAACAGGGCGACGGATACGAGCAGTACTTC.

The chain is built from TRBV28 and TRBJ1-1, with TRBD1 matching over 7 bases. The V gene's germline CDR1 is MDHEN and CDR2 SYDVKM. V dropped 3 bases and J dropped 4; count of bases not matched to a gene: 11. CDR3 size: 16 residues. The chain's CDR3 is CASSLTGLVGGTEAFF. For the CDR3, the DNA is TGTGCCAGCAGTTTGACAGGGCTCGTCGGCGGCACTGAAGCTTTCTTT.

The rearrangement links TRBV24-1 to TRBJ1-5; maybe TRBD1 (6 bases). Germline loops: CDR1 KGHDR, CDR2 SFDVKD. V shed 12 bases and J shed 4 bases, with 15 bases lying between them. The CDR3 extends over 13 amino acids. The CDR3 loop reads CACSQGPNQPQHF. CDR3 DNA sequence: TGTGCCTGCTCACAGGGACCGAATCAGCCCCAGCATTTT.

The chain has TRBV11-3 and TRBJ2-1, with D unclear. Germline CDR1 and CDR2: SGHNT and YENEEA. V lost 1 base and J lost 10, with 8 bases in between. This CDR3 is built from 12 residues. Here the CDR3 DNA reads TGTGCCAGCAGCTTAGGTTTGAGAGAGCAGTTCTTC. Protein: CASSLGLREQFF.

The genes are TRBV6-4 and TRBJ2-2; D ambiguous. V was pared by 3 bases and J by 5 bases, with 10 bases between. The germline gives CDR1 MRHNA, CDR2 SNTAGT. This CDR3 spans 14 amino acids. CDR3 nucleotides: TGTGCCAGCAGTGATTCTGCCCAGACCGGGGAGCTGTTTTTT. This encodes CASSDSAQTGELFF.

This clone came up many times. As DNA, the CDR3 is TGTGCCAGCAGTGAAGCTCGACAGGGGCGGTCGAATTCACCCCTCCACTTT. This translates into CASSEARQGRSNSPLHF. This chain uses TRBV6-1 with TRBJ1-6, with TRBD1 identical over 8 bases. J gave up 7 bases and V 0 bases, and 8 bases lay outside the gene matches. Germline CDR1 and CDR2: MNHNS and SASEGT. The CDR3 has 17 amino acids.

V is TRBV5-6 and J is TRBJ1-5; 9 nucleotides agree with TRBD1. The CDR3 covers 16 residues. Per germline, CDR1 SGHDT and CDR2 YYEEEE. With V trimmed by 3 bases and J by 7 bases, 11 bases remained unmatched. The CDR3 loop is CASSSGPGQGNQPQHF. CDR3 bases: TGTGCCAGCAGCTCCGGGCCTGGACAGGGGAACCAGCCCCAGCATTTT. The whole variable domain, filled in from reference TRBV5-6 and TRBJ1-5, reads DAGVTQSPTHLIKTRGQQVTLRCSPKSGHDTVSWYQQALGQGPQFIFQYYEEEERQRGNFPDRFSGHQFPNYSSELNVNALLLGDSALYLCASSSGPGQGNQPQHFGDGTRLSIL.

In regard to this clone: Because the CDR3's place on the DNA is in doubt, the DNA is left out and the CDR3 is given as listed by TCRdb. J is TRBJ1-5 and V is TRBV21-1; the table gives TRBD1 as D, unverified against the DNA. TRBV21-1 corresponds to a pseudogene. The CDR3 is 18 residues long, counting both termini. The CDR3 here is CASSKWGRGTPNNQPQHF.

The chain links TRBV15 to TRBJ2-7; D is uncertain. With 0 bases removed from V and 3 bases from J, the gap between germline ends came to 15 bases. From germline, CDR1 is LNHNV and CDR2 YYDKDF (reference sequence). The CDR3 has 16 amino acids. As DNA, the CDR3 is TGTGCCACCAGCAGAGATTATGCGGAGATGGTCTACGAGCAGTACTTC. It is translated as CATSRDYAEMVYEQYF. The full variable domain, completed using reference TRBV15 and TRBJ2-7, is DAMVIQNPRYQVTQFGKPVTLSCSQTLNHNVMYWYQQKSSQAPKLLFHYYDKDFNNEADTPDNFQSRRPNTSFCFLDIRSPGLGDTAMYLCATSRDYAEMVYEQYFGPGTRLTVT.

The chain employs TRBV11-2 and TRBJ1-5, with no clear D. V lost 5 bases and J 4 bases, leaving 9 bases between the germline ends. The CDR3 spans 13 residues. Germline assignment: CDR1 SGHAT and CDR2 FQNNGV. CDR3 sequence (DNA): TGTGCCAGCAGCAGAGACTCTAATCAGCCCCAGCATTTT. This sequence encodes CASSRDSNQPQHF.

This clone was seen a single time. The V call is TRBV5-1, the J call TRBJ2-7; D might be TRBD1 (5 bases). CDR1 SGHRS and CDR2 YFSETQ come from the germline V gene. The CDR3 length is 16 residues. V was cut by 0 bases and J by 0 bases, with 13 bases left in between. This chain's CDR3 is CASSLGVTGYSYEQYF. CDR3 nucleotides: TGCGCCAGCAGCTTGGGTGTTACAGGTTACTCCTACGAGCAGTACTTC.

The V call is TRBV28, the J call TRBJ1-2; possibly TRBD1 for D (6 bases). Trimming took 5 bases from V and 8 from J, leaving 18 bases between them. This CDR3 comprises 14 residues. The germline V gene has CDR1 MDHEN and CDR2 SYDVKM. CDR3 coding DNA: TGTGCCAGCAGTGACGGACAGCCAATGGGGGGCTACACCTTC. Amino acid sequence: CASSDGQPMGGYTF.

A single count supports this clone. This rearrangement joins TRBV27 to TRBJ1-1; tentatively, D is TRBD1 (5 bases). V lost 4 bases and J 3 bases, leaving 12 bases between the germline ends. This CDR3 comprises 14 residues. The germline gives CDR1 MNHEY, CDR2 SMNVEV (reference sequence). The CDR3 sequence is CASSWGLADTEAFF. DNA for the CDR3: TGTGCCAGCAGTTGGGGACTTGCGGACACTGAAGCTTTCTTT.

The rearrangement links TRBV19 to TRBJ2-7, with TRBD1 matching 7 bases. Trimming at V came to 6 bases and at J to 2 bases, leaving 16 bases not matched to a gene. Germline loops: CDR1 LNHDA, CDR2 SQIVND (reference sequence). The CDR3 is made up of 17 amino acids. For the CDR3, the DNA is TGTGCCAGTAGCCCCCTTTCTGGACAGGCCGGCGCCTACGAGCAGTACTTC. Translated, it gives CASSPLSGQAGAYEQYF. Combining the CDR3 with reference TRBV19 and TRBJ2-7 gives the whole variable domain DGGITQSPKYLFRKEGQNVTLSCEQNLNHDAMYWYRQDPGQGLRLIYYSQIVNDFQKGDIAEGYSVSREKKESFPLTVTSAQKNPTAFYLCASSPLSGQAGAYEQYFGPGTRLTVT.

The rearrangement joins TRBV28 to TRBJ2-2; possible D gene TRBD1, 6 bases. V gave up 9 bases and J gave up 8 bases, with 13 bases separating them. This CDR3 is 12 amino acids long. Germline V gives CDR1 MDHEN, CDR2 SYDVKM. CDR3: CASRTGPGELFF. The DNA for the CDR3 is TGTGCCAGTCGCACAGGGCCAGGGGAGCTGTTTTTT. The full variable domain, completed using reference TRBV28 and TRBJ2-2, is DVKVTQSSRYLVKRTGEKVFLECVQDMDHENMFWYRQDPGLGLRLIYFSYDVKMKEKGDIPEGYSVSREKKERFSLILESASTNQTSMYLCASRTGPGELFFGEGSRLTVL.

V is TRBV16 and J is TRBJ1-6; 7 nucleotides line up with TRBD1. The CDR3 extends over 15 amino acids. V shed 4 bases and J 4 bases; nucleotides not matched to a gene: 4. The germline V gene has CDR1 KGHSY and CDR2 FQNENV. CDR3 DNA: TGTGCCAGCAGCCCCGACAGGGCTTATAATTCACCCCTCCACTTT. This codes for CASSPDRAYNSPLHF.

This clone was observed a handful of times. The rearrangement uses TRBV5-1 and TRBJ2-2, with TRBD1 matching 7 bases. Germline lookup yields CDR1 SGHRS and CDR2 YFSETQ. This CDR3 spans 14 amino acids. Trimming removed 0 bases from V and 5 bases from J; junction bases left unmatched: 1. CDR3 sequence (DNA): TGCGCCAGCAGCTTGGAGGGGGCGACCGGGGAGCTGTTTTTT. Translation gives CASSLEGATGELFF.

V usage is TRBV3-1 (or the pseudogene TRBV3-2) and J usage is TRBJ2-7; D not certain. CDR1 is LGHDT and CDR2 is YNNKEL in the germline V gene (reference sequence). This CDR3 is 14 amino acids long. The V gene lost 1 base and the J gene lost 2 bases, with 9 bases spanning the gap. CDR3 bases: TGTGCCAGCAGCCAAGGGCCCAGGACCTACGAGCAGTACTTC. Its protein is CASSQGPRTYEQYF.

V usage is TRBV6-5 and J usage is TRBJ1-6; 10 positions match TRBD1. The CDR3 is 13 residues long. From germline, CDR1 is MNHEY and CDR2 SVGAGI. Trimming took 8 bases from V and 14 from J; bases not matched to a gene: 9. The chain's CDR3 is CASGDRGNLALHF. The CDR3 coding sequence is TGTGCCAGCGGGGACAGGGGCAATTTGGCCCTCCACTTT.

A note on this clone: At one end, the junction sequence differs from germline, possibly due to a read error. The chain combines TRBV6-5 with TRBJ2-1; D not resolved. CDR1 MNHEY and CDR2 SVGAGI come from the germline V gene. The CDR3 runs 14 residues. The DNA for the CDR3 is TGTGCCAGCAGTTACTCGAAACTCTACCATGAGCAGTTCTTC. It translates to CASSYSKLYHEQFF.

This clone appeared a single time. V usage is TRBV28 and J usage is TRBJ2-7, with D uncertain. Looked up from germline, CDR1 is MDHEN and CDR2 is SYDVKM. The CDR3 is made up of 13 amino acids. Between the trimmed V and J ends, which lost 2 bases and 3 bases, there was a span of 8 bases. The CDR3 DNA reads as TGTGCCAGCAGTTTAGATAGTGTCTACGAGCAGTACTTC. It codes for CASSLDSVYEQYF. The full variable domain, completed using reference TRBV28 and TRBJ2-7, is DVKVTQSSRYLVKRTGEKVFLECVQDMDHENMFWYRQDPGLGLRLIYFSYDVKMKEKGDIPEGYSVSREKKERFSLILESASTNQTSMYLCASSLDSVYEQYFGPGTRLTVT.

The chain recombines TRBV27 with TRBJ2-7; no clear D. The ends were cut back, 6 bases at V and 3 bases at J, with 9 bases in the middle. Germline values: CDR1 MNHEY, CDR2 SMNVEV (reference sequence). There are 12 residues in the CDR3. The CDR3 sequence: CASRDTNYEQYF. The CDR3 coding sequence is TGTGCCAGCAGAGACACAAACTACGAGCAGTACTTC.

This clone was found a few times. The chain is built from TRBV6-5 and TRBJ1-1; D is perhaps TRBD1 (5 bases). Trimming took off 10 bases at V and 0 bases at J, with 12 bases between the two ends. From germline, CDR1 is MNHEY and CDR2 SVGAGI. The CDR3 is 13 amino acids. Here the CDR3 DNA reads TGTGCCACCCTGACAGCAATGAACACTGAAGCTTTCTTT. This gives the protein CATLTAMNTEAFF.

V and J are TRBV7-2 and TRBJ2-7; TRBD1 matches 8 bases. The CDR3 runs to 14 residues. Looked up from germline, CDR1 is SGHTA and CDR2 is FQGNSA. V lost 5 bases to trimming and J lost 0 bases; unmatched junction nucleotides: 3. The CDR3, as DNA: TGTGCCAGCAGCAGACAGGGGAGCTCCTACGAGCAGTACTTC. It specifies CASSRQGSSYEQYF. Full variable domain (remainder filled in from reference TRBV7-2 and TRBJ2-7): GAGVSQSPSNKVTEKGKDVELRCDPISGHTALYWYRQSLGQGLEFLIYFQGNSAPDKSGLPSDRFSAERTGGSVSTLTIQRTQQEDSAVYLCASSRQGSSYEQYFGPGTRLTVT.